What follows are 16 T cell receptor beta chains derived from one specimen sequenced in a study of Ad26.COV2.S vaccination and SARS-CoV-2 variants. The treatment is: about 20 received Ad26.COV2.S at low or high dose, single or two shots; roughly 5 received placebo; per-sample allocation not given. Samples analyzed were those drawn on day 63 after the first vaccine or placebo injection. Assay used: immunoSEQ multiplex PCR; TCRdb lists only in-frame clones, some missing. The profile shows around 320,000 clones, about 86% of them singletons. The specimen comprised peripheral blood, sampled in a trial of Ad26.COV2.S vaccine versus placebo. The receptors stem from a person between 18 and 59 years old who received the Ad26.COV2.S COVID-19 vaccine or a placebo.

This chain uses TRBV7-8 with TRBJ1-6, with a tentative D call TRBD1 (6 bases). V was pared by 4 bases and J by 5 bases, with 21 bases between. CDR3 length equals 18 residues. The germline V gene encodes CDR1 SGHVS and CDR2 FQNEAQ. CDR3 sequence (DNA): TGTGCCAGCAGCTCGGCCTCTAACAGGGCTCTAAATAATTCACCCCTCCACTTT. Translation gives CASSSASNRALNNSPLHF.

This rearrangement joins TRBV11-2 to TRBJ2-7; either TRBD1 or TRBD2 may fit D (5 bases each). There are 13 residues in the CDR3. Germline V gives CDR1 SGHAT, CDR2 FQNNGV. Trimming left V 3 bases short and J 6 bases short, with 12 bases between. CDR3 amino acids: CASSFWGRGEQYF. The CDR3 DNA is TGTGCCAGCAGCTTCTGGGGGAGAGGCGAGCAGTACTTC.

The V and J genes are TRBV18 and TRBJ1-5; 7 bases align to TRBD1. The CDR3 consists of 17 residues. Germline V CDR1 and CDR2: KGHSH, LQKENI. Trimming removed 3 bases from V and 6 bases from J; junction bases left unmatched: 14. CDR3 coding DNA: TGTGCCAGCTCACCCCAGGAGACAGGGTCGGTGCGTCAGCCCCAGCATTTT. Encoded protein: CASSPQETGSVRQPQHF.

The chain employs TRBV6-4 and TRBJ1-2; D gene ambiguous. V shed 8 bases and J shed 3 bases, with 19 bases lying between them. Germline V lookup: CDR1 MRHNA, CDR2 SNTAGT. The CDR3 spans 15 residues. The DNA for the CDR3 is TGTGCCAGCGGAGAAAAGGGCTGGGGTGACTATGGCTACACCTTC. It is translated as CASGEKGWGDYGYTF.

The chain couples TRBV11-2 to TRBJ2-7; possible D gene TRBD1, 6 bases. Between the trimmed V and J ends, which lost 5 bases and 2 bases, there was a span of 7 bases. This CDR3 has 12 residues. Germline CDR1 reads SGHAT; CDR2 reads FQNNGV. CDR3 bases: TGTGCCAGCAGCCACAGGGCCTACGAGCAGTACTTC. Translated, it gives CASSHRAYEQYF.

V and J are TRBV7-2 and TRBJ2-2, with D perhaps TRBD2 (6 bases). V lost 5 bases to trimming and J lost 1 base, with 17 bases between them. Germline CDR1 and CDR2: SGHTA and FQGNSA. This CDR3 region has 17 residues. The DNA for the CDR3 is TGTGCCAGCAGCGCAAGCGGGTCCTCTCGGAACACCGGGGAGCTGTTTTTT. Its translation is CASSASGSSRNTGELFF.

The CDR3 is CASSLGVGTVYGYTF. DNA for the CDR3: TGTGCCAGCAGCTTAGGGGTAGGGACGGTCTATGGCTACACCTTC. The chain uses TRBV7-2 and TRBJ1-2; D perhaps matches TRBD1 (5 bases). Germline values: CDR1 SGHTA, CDR2 FQGNSA. V gave up 1 base and J gave up 4 bases, with 13 bases separating them. The CDR3 runs to 15 residues.

This clone was counted once. The chain employs TRBV10-3 and TRBJ2-3; D not certain. Trimming shortened V by 10 bases and J by 2 bases, and 19 bases separated the two germline ends. The CDR3 length is 15 residues. Germline CDR1 is ENHRY and CDR2 is SYGVKD. The CDR3 protein is CATVRDHPSTDTQYF. CDR3 DNA: TGTGCCACCGTACGCGATCATCCCTCCACAGATACGCAGTATTTT.

This chain uses TRBV11-2 with TRBJ2-7, with TRBD2 identical over 8 bases. Per germline, CDR1 SGHAT and CDR2 FQNNGV. The trim removed 5 bases at V and 7 bases at J, leaving 13 bases unmatched. CDR3 length equals 15 residues. CDR3 sequence reads: CASSISGLGRNEQYF. For the CDR3, the DNA is TGTGCCAGCAGCATCTCGGGACTAGGAAGGAATGAGCAGTACTTC.

The rearrangement links TRBV11-2 to TRBJ2-3, with D possibly being TRBD2 (5 bases). Trimming cost V 3 bases and J 6 bases, with 16 bases left between them. CDR1 and CDR2 (germline): SGHAT, FQNNGV. The CDR3 totals 15 residues. DNA for the CDR3: TGTGCCAGCAGCTTGGACGGGGTACCGGGGGATACGCAGTATTTT. As protein: CASSLDGVPGDTQYF.

This rearrangement joins TRBV7-8 to TRBJ2-1; unclear D gene. The CDR3 loop spans 19 amino acids. The germline V gene encodes CDR1 SGHVS and CDR2 FQNEAQ. Trimming took off 1 base at V and 4 bases at J, with 23 bases between the two ends. Here the CDR3 reads CASSLVGGQIRTVYNEQFF. In DNA, the CDR3 is TGTGCCAGCAGCTTAGTCGGTGGGCAAATCAGGACCGTTTACAATGAGCAGTTCTTC.

This sequence joins TRBV5-4 and TRBJ1-6; TRBD1 might be the D (5 bases). The CDR3 has 17 residues. From germline, CDR1 is SGHNT and CDR2 YYREEE (reference sequence). With 0 bases removed from V and 5 bases from J, the gap between germline ends came to 15 bases. The CDR3 DNA sequence: TGTGCCAGCAGCTTGGGGTCAGGGCCCGACAATAATTCACCCCTCCACTTT. Protein product: CASSLGSGPDNNSPLHF.

This sequence joins TRBV12-5 and TRBJ1-5, with 7 bases matching TRBD1. Germline CDR1 and CDR2: LGHNT and FRNRAP. The CDR3 runs to 14 residues. After removal of 5 bases from V and 4 bases from J, the junction contained 5 bases not matched to a gene. CDR3: CASGPDRANQPQHF. The DNA for the CDR3 is TGTGCTAGTGGTCCCGACAGGGCTAATCAGCCCCAGCATTTT.

The rearrangement links TRBV7-6 to TRBJ1-6; possibly TRBD1 for D (5 bases). This CDR3 comprises 15 residues. The germline V and J ends were trimmed by 5 bases and 9 bases, with 17 bases remaining between them. The germline V gene has CDR1 SGHVS and CDR2 FNYEAQ. The DNA for the CDR3 is TGTGCCAGCAGCCTCCTCGGTGGGGGGATTTCACCCCTCCACTTT. Translation gives CASSLLGGGISPLHF.

This chain uses TRBV5-1 with TRBJ2-1, with a possible D match to TRBD2 (5 bases). The CDR3 covers 14 residues. V lost 6 bases to trimming and J lost 1 base, with 11 bases between them. The V gene's germline CDR1 is SGHRS and CDR2 YFSETQ. CDR3 bases: TGCGCCAGCACCCAAACGGGGTCCTACAATGAGCAGTTCTTC. As protein: CASTQTGSYNEQFF.

This clone occurred once. The chain is built from TRBV6-5 and TRBJ1-1; no definite D call. The CDR3 spans 14 residues. CDR1 MNHEY and CDR2 SVGAGI come from the germline V gene. The V end lost 0 bases, the J end lost 8 bases, and 13 bases lay between the germline ends. CDR3 nucleotides: TGTGCCAGCAGTTACTCGAACGACGAATTCGAAGCTTTCTTT. This codes for CASSYSNDEFEAFF.